This section outlines one TCR beta chain sequence together with its context. Its antigen is currently unknown. The record originates from a study of T cell clonotyping in hematopoietic cell transplantation. Study outcomes and limitations: After transplant, recipient diversity fell while pathologically expanded clonotypes grew through day 180.

CDR1 and CDR2 from the germline V gene are MDHEN and SYDVKM. V lost 1 base, J lost 4 bases, and 4 bases lay in between. The CDR3 runs 12 residues. Sequenced by immunoSEQ multiplex PCR; TCRdb stores in-frame clones only, minus some. The repertoire holds fewer than 10,000 clones, 70% to 90% seen once, with approximately 4.5% in the top ten. Sequences were derived from peripheral blood mononuclear cells, sampled at the time of graft-versus-host disease after allogeneic stem cell transplant. This clonotype was sampled from a male patient aged 60 to 75 who had an allogeneic stem cell transplant from a related donor, so the T cells may come from the graft donor. Some clones in this sample may be carry-over from other donors' samples. This chain uses TRBV28 with TRBJ1-2; no clear D. The CDR3 sequence: CASSLSLYGYTF. The DNA for the CDR3 is TGTGCCAGCAGTTTATCCCTCTATGGCTACACCTTC.